The rows below give T cell receptor beta chains drawn from one sample of a study of patients and donors after allogeneic stem cell transplantation. TCRdb re-called the RT-PCR reads through MiXCR, storing one row per CDR3 protein. The sample contains approximately 410,000 distinct CDR3 sequences, more than 15% of which appear only once. The source material was blood, either unsorted or a sorted T cell fraction (not recorded which). The source of these receptors is a human donor who was either an allogeneic HSCT recipient or a stem cell or donor lymphocyte infusion donor (not recorded which). It is not recorded whose cells these are; they may come from a transplant donor. Both conserved end residues are trimmed from each CDR3.

V gene	J gene	CDR3 length	CDR3 protein
TRBV15	TRBJ2-1	13	ATSRVAGGRNEQF
TRBV5-1	TRBJ1-2	12	ASSNDPTDYGYT
TRBV27	TRBJ2-5	10	ASGPLPGTQY
TRBV29-1	TRBJ1-6	17	SVGAREHRETDYNSPLH
TRBV19	TRBJ2-5	11	ASSTGGPMVQY
TRBV11-2	TRBJ2-1	16	ASSSPGSRTNSYNEQF
TRBV3-1	TRBJ2-4	13	ASSYGPAGGNIQY
TRBV18	TRBJ2-6	11	ASSPPTTSVLT
TRBV5-6	TRBJ2-3	14	ASSWKGQAITDTQY
TRBV7-2	TRBJ2-7	11	ASRTSGGYEQY
TRBV5-1	TRBJ2-1	13	ASSLGESSYNEQF
TRBV7-8	TRBJ2-6	17	ASDVTPWVRKSGANVLT
TRBV4-1	TRBJ2-5	10	ASSQVRGAQY
TRBV14	TRBJ2-7	17	ASSQAPPGLAGRGYEQY
TRBV5-1	TRBJ1-1	14	ASSLGVGGTYTEAF
TRBV25-1	TRBJ1-5	14	ASSGIQTVGNQPQH
TRBV24-1	TRBJ2-7	10	ATSGGSYEQY
TRBV11-2	TRBJ2-7	15	ASSPLEWLIPDYEQY
TRBV5-1	TRBJ2-6	15	ASSFLGRSIGANVLT
TRBV5-1	TRBJ1-2	10	ASSLTGNGYT
TRBV12-3/TRBV12-4	TRBJ2-7	12	ASSYRWGAYEQY
TRBV13	TRBJ1-1	11	ASSLVSSTEAF
TRBV2	TRBJ2-7	11	ARSGTGSYEQY
TRBV7-9	TRBJ2-7	13	ASSLGASSRDEQY
TRBV4-2	TRBJ2-7	15	ASSQDDRTGINYEQY
TRBV27	TRBJ2-7	12	ASSPDREGDEQY
TRBV19	TRBJ1-4	15	ASSPYHRQALNEKLF
TRBV3-1	TRBJ2-5	13	ASTLSRTQDETQY
TRBV12-3/TRBV12-4	TRBJ2-7	14	GSSLDGLLSTYEQY
TRBV28	TRBJ2-3	9	ASSFADTQY
TRBV4-1	TRBJ2-5	12	ASSWEQGRETQY
TRBV5-1	TRBJ1-4	17	ASSIRPTGPRATNEKLF
TRBV12-3/TRBV12-4	TRBJ1-4	11	ASTLAPREKLF
TRBV2	TRBJ2-2	13	ASSEGTANTGELF
TRBV20-1	TRBJ2-5	14	SARGPRGDFQETQY
TRBV12-3/TRBV12-4	TRBJ1-1	14	ASSFMRWGVNTEAF
TRBV6-1	TRBJ1-2	13	ASSDSARDGYGYT
TRBV2	TRBJ2-1	14	ASIIDRTASYNEQF
TRBV12-3/TRBV12-4	TRBJ2-7	12	ASSTTGGSYEQY
TRBV7-2	TRBJ1-5	13	ASSEGLGANQPQH
TRBV20-1	TRBJ1-5	12	SAAGTGVNQPQH
TRBV6-1	TRBJ1-1	13	ASSPWTFRNTEAF
TRBV6-5	TRBJ2-7	11	ASSYRPWREQY
TRBV4-2	TRBJ1-1	14	ASSQERLFLGAEAF
TRBV4-1	TRBJ2-1	11	ASSQPEGAEQF
TRBV24-1	TRBJ2-7	13	ATSDTGQGLYEQY
TRBV25-1	TRBJ1-6	11	ASSVGYGSPLH
TRBV10-3	TRBJ2-3	10	AISDYGDTQY
TRBV6-2/TRBV6-3	TRBJ1-1	10	ASSPFNAEAF
TRBV12-3/TRBV12-4	TRBJ1-1	13	ASSNLREGGTEAF
TRBV20-1	TRBJ1-4	10	SATDRGEKLF
TRBV2	TRBJ2-2	13	ASSPNRAYTGELF
TRBV7-8	TRBJ2-7	14	ASSFLSSTETYEQY
TRBV7-9	TRBJ2-1	12	ASSDRTSSNEQF
TRBV5-1	TRBJ2-6	17	ASSGPGGQVGSGANVLT
TRBV9	TRBJ1-1	11	ASSVGGETEAF